This T cell receptor beta chain was profiled in a study of blood T cell repertoires in COVID-19. On the study more broadly: Whether acute or convalescent, the COVID-19 samples came from the United States, Italy and Spain. Sources were T cells, B-cell-depleted T cells, or PBMCs; the material itself was cDNA or gDNA.

Repertoires were generated with immunoSEQ multiplex PCR, while TCRdb's copy carries only in-frame clones and drops some. Among roughly 150,000 clones, around four fifths were seen once, and the ten largest hold 7.5% to 10%. V was clipped by 6 bases and J by 0 bases; unmatched bases: 8. Germline V gene data show CDR1 as MNHEY and CDR2 as SMNVEV (reference sequence). The CDR3 length is 17 residues. Seattle-derived patients entered the study during active infection and were followed longitudinally. The sample comprised peripheral blood. This receptor was obtained from a woman of 80 years or more with COVID-19, enrolled during active disease. The chain employs TRBV27 and TRBJ1-5; 10 bases fit TRBD1. The chain's CDR3 is CASRADRGLSSNQPQHF. The CDR3, as DNA: TGTGCCAGCAGGGCCGACAGGGGGCTGAGTAGCAATCAGCCCCAGCATTTT.